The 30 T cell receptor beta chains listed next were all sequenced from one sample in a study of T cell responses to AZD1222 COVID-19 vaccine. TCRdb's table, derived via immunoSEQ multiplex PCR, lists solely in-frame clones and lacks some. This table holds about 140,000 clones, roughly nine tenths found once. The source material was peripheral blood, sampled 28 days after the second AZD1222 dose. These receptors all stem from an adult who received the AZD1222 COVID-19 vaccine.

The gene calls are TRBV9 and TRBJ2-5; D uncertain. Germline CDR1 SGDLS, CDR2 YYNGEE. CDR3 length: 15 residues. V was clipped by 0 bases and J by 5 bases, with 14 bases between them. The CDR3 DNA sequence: TGTGCCAGCAGCGTAGTGGGCATCCCTGAGGAGACCCAGTACTTC. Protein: CASSVVGIPEETQYF.

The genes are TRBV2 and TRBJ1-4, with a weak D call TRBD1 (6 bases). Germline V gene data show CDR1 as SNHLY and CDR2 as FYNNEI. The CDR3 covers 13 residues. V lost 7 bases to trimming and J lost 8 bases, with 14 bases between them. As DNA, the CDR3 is TGTGCCAGCAAAAACAGGGTTGGGGAAAAACTGTTTTTT. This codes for CASKNRVGEKLFF.

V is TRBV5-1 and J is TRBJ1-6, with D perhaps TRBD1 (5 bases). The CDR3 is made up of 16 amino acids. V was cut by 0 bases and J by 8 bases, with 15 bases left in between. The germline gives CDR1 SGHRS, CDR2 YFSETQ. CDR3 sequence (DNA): TGCGCCAGCAGCTTGGAAGGGCACCAAGGGGATTCACCCCTCCACTTT. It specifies CASSLEGHQGDSPLHF.

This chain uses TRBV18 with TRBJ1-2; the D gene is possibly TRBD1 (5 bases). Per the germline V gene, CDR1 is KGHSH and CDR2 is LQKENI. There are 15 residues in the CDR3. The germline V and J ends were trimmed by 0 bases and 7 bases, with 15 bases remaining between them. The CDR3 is CASSPPGEGAGGYTF. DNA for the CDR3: TGTGCCAGCTCACCACCCGGAGAAGGGGCGGGTGGCTACACCTTC. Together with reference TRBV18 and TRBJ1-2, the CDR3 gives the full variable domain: NAGVMQNPRHLVRRRGQEARLRCSPMKGHSHVYWYRQLPEEGLKFMVYLQKENIIDESGMPKERFSAEFPKEGPSILRIQQVVRGDSAAYFCASSPPGEGAGGYTFGSGTRLTVV.

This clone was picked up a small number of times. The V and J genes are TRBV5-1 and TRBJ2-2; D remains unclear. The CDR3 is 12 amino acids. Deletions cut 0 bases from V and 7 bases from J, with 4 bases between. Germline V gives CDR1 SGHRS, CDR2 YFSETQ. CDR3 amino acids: CASSLVGGELFF. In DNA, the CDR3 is TGCGCCAGCAGCTTGGTCGGCGGGGAGCTGTTTTTT.

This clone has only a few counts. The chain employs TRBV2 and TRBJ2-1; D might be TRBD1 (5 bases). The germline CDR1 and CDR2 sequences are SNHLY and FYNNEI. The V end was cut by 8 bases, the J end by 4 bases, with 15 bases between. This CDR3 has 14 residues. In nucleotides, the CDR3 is TGTGCCAGCGTGGAACAGGAAGGGTACAATGAGCAGTTCTTC. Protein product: CASVEQEGYNEQFF.

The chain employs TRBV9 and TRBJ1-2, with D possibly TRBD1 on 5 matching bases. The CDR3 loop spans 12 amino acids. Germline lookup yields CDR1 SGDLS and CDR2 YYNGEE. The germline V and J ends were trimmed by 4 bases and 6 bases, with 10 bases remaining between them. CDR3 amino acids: CASSWGVDGYTF. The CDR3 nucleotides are TGTGCCAGCAGCTGGGGGGTGGATGGCTACACCTTC.

The CDR3: CASSRRDRVTEAFF. In DNA form, the CDR3 reads TGTGCCAGTAGCCGCCGGGACAGGGTCACTGAAGCTTTCTTT. V is TRBV19 and J is TRBJ1-1; TRBD1 matches 9 bases. With V trimmed by 6 bases and J by 4 bases, 6 bases remained unmatched. Germline CDR1 and CDR2: LNHDA and SQIVND (reference sequence). This CDR3 is built from 14 residues.

For the CDR3, the DNA is TGTGCCAGCAGCTTGGCAGGGGGCCCCGGGGAGCTGTTTTTT. Translation gives CASSLAGGPGELFF. The chain joins TRBV7-9 to TRBJ2-2; 8 bases fit TRBD1. J gave up 6 bases and V 3 bases, and 3 bases lay outside the gene matches. This CDR3 is 14 amino acids long. Per germline, CDR1 SEHNR and CDR2 FQNEAQ (reference sequence).

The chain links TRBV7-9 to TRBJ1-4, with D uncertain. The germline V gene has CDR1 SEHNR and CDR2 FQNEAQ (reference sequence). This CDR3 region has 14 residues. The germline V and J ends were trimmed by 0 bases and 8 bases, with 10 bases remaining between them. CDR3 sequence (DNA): TGTGCCAGCAGCTTAGCGAGGGTCGGAGAAAAACTGTTTTTT. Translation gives CASSLARVGEKLFF.

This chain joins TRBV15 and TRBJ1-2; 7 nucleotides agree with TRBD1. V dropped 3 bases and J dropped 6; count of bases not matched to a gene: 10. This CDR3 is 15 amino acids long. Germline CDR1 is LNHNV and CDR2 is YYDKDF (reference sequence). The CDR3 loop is CATSSPAGGIDGYTF. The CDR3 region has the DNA TGTGCCACCAGCAGTCCGGCAGGGGGTATTGATGGCTACACCTTC.

CDR3 sequence: CASSQEVQITDTQYF. CDR3 in DNA: TGCGCCAGCAGCCAAGAAGTACAGATCACAGATACGCAGTATTTT. The J gene is TRBJ2-3, the V gene TRBV4-3; unclear D gene. In germline, CDR1 is LGHNA, CDR2 YSLEER. The CDR3 spans 15 residues. Trimming took 0 bases from V and 2 from J, leaving 9 bases between them.

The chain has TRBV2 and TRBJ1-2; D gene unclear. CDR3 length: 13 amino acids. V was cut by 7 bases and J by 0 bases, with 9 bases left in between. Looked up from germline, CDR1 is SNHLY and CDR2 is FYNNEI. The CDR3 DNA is TGTGCCAGCACCGCGACTACTAACTATGGCTACACCTTC. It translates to CASTATTNYGYTF.

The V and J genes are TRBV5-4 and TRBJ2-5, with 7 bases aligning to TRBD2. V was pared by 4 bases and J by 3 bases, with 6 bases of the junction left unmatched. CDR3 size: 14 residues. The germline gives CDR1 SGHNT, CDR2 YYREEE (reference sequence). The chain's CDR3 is CASSNARGEETQYF. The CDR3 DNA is TGTGCCAGCAGCAACGCTCGGGGGGAAGAGACCCAGTACTTC.

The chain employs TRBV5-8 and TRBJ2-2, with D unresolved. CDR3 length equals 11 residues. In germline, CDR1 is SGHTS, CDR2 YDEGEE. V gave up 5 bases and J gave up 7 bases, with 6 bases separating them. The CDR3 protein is CASSSYGELFF. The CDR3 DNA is TGTGCCAGCAGTTCTTACGGGGAGCTGTTTTTT.

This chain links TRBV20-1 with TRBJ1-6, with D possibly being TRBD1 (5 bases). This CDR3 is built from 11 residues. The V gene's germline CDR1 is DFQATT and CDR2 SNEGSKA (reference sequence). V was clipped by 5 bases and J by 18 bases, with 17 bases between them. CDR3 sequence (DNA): TGCAGTGCTGACTCCCCGGGACTTCCCCACTTT. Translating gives CSADSPGLPHF.

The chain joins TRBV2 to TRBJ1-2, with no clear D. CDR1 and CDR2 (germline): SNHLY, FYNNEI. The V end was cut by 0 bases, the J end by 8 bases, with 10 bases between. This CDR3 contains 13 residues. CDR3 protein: CASSEAWHEGYTF. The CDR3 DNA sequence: TGTGCCAGCAGTGAAGCGTGGCATGAGGGCTACACCTTC.

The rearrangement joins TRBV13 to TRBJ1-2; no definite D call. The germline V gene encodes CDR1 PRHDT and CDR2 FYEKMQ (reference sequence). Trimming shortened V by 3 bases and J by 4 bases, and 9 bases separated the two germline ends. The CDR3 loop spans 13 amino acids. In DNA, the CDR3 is TGTGCCAGCAGCTTGGGCAGCGTCTATGGCTACACCTTC. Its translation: CASSLGSVYGYTF.

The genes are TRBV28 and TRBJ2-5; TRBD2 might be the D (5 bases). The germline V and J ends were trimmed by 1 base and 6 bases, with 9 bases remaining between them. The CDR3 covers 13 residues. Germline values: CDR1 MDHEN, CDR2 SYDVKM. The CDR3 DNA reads TGTGCCAGCAGTTTATTCACGGGAAAGACCCAGTACTTC. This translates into CASSLFTGKTQYF.

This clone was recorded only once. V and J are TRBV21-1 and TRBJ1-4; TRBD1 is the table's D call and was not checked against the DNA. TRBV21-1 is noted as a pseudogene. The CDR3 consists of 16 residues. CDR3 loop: CASSKIVQGWREKLFF. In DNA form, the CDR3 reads TGTGCCAGCAGCAAAATCGTTCAGGGCTGGCGTGAAAAACTGTTTTTT.

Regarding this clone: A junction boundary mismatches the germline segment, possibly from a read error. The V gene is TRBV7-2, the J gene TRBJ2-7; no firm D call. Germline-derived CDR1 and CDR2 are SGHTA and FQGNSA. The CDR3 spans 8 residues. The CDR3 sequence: CASSFLAF. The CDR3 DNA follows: TGTGCCAGCAGCTTTTTGGCCTTC.

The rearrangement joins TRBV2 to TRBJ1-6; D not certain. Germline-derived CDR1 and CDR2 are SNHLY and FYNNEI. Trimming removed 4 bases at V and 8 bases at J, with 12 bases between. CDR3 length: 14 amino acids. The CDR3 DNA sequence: TGTGCCAGCAGTGGCCACAGTTCCTATTCACCCCTCCACTTT. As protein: CASSGHSSYSPLHF. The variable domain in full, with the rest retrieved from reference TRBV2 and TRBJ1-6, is EPEVTQTPSHQVTQMGQEVILRCVPISNHLYFYWYRQILGQKVEFLVSFYNNEISEKSEIFDDQFSVERPDGSNFTLKIRSTKLEDSAMYFCASSGHSSYSPLHFGNGTRLTVT.

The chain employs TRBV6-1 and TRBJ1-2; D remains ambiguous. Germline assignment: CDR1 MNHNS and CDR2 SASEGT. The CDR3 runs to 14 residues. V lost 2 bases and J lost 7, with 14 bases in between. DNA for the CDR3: TGTGCCAGCAGTGAAAGGTCAATTCTCTCTGGCTACACCTTC. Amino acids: CASSERSILSGYTF.

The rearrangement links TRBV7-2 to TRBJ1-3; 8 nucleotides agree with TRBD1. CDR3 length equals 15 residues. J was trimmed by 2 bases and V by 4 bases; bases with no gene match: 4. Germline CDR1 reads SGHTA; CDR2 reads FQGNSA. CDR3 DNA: TGTGCCAGCAGCTCGACAGGGGTACCTGGAAACACCATATATTTT. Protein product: CASSSTGVPGNTIYF.

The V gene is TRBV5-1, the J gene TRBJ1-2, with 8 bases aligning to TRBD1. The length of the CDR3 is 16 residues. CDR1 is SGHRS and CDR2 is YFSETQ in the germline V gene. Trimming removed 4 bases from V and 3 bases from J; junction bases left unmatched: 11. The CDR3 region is CASSLRAAGGDYGYTF. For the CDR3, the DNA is TGCGCCAGCAGCCTTCGAGCGGCAGGGGGCGACTATGGCTACACCTTC.

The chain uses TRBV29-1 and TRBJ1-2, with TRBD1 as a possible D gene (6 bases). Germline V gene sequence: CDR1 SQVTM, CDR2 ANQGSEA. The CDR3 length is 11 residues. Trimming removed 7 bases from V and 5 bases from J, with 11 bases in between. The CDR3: CSAERGYGYTF. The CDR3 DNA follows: TGCAGCGCGGAAAGGGGGTATGGCTACACCTTC.

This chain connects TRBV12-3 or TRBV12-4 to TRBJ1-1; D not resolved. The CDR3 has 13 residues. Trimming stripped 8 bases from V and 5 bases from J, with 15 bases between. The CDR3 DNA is TGTGCCAGCCGCACACCCTCAGGAACTGAAGCTTTCTTT. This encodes CASRTPSGTEAFF.

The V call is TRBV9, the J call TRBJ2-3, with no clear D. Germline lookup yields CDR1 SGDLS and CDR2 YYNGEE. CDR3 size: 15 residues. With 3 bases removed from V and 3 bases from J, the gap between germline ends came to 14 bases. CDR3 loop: CASSARSLTTDTQYF. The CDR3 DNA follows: TGTGCCAGCAGCGCGCGCTCACTAACAACAGATACGCAGTATTTT.

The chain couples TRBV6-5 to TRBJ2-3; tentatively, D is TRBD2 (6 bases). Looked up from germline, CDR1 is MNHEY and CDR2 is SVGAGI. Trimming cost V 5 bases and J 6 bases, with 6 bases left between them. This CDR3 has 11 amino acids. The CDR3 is CASSRGDTQYF. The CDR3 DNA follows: TGTGCCAGCAGTCGGGGGGATACGCAGTATTTT.

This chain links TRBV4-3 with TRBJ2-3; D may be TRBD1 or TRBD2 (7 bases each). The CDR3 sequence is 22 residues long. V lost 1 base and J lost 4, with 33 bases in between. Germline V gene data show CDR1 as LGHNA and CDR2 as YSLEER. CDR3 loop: CASSQVLMELQGEGIRADTQYF. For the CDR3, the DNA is TGCGCCAGCAGCCAAGTTTTAATGGAACTGCAGGGGGAGGGTATAAGGGCAGATACGCAGTATTTT.